Presented here are 25 T cell receptor beta chains from one specimen sequenced in a study of T cells in Graves' hyperthyroidism and ophthalmopathy. Using RNA transcripts as the source, TCR beta CDR3 regions were amplified. With the HTBI primer set, the TCR CDR3 went through a first round of RT-PCR. TCRdb processed the multiplex PCR reads anew with MiXCR; each CDR3 protein has one entry. The sample carries roughly 160,000 distinct CDR3 sequences, just under 9.5% recorded once. Sequenced sample: blood. These receptors were collected from a woman aged 18-35 years with Graves' hyperthyroidism that later progressed to Graves' ophthalmopathy.

There are a few counts of this clonotype. This chain links TRBV5-4 with TRBJ1-6, with D unresolved. The CDR3 has 14 residues. V shed 1 base and J shed 6 bases, with 8 bases lying between them. CDR1 and CDR2 from the germline V gene are SGHNT and YYREEE (reference sequence). The CDR3 region has the DNA TGTGCCAGCAGCTTGCGGTCACTTAATTCACCCCTCCACTTT. Translation gives CASSLRSLNSPLHF.

In this sample, this clonotype turned up a few times. Here the CDR3 DNA reads TGTGCCAGTAAAAGACGCTTTGGGACAGATACGCAGTATTTT. Translating it yields CASKRRFGTDTQYF. The chain has TRBV19 and TRBJ2-3; D remains unclear. The CDR3 has 14 amino acids. The germline V gene has CDR1 LNHDA and CDR2 SQIVND (reference sequence). The ends were cut back, 7 bases at V and 3 bases at J, with 14 bases in the middle.

This clonotype was recorded at least ten times. This rearrangement joins TRBV30 to TRBJ1-3; 8 nucleotides line up with TRBD1. The trim removed 0 bases at V and 2 bases at J, leaving 3 bases unmatched. The V gene's germline CDR1 is GTSNPN and CDR2 SVGIG (reference sequence). There are 15 residues in the CDR3. The chain's CDR3 is CAWSVRTGPGNTIYF. DNA for the CDR3: TGTGCCTGGAGTGTACGGACAGGGCCTGGAAACACCATATATTTT.

This clonotype came up many times. The V call is TRBV2, the J call TRBJ2-1; the match to TRBD2 covers 10 bases. J was trimmed by 7 bases and V by 10 bases; bases with no gene match: 13. Per germline, CDR1 SNHLY and CDR2 FYNNEI. The length of the CDR3 is 15 residues. In DNA form, the CDR3 reads TGTGCCACCACGGCAAGGACTAGCGGACAAAATGAGCAGTTCTTC. As protein: CATTARTSGQNEQFF.

V gene TRBV2 combines with J gene TRBJ1-2; D not resolved. This CDR3 has 16 residues. Looked up from germline, CDR1 is SNHLY and CDR2 is FYNNEI. Trimming left V 5 bases short and J 4 bases short, with 20 bases between. The CDR3 is CASSSRPAVGVYGYTF. Written as DNA, the CDR3 is TGTGCCAGCAGTTCCCGACCCGCGGTGGGTGTCTATGGCTACACCTTC. Full variable domain (rest looked up from reference TRBV2 and TRBJ1-2): EPEVTQTPSHQVTQMGQEVILRCVPISNHLYFYWYRQILGQKVEFLVSFYNNEISEKSEIFDDQFSVERPDGSNFTLKIRSTKLEDSAMYFCASSSRPAVGVYGYTFGSGTRLTVV.

This clonotype occurred many times. The chain has TRBV27 and TRBJ2-2; D possibly corresponds to TRBD1 (6 bases). This CDR3 has 15 amino acids. Germline V gives CDR1 MNHEY, CDR2 SMNVEV (reference sequence). V was cut by 5 bases and J by 4 bases, with 14 bases left in between. The CDR3 DNA follows: TGTGCCAGCAGTCGTACAGGGCGCGTCACCGGGGAGCTGTTTTTT. The encoded protein is CASSRTGRVTGELFF.

This clonotype was observed many times. The chain links TRBV7-3 to TRBJ1-1, with 8 nucleotides matching TRBD1. Germline values: CDR1 SGHTA, CDR2 FQGTGA. The V gene end was trimmed by 6 bases and the J gene end by 4 bases; junction bases not matched to a gene: 7. The CDR3 sequence is 14 residues long. Written as DNA, the CDR3 is TGTGCCAGCAGTAAGGACAGGGTGTCCACTGAAGCTTTCTTT. It translates to CASSKDRVSTEAFF.

This clonotype turned up a few times. The genes are TRBV9 and TRBJ2-2, with no clear D. The germline V and J ends were trimmed by 0 bases and 1 base, with 7 bases remaining between them. CDR3 length equals 15 residues. Germline lookup yields CDR1 SGDLS and CDR2 YYNGEE. This CDR3 reads CASSVGGMNTGELFF. CDR3 DNA: TGTGCCAGCAGCGTAGGAGGTATGAACACCGGGGAGCTGTTTTTT.

This clonotype was seen many times. The chain couples TRBV7-9 to TRBJ1-1; D not certain. The germline gives CDR1 SEHNR, CDR2 FQNEAQ (reference sequence). Trimming took 1 base from V and 1 from J, leaving 10 bases between them. The CDR3 loop spans 15 amino acids. This CDR3 is CASSLVAGWNTEAFF. In nucleotides, the CDR3 is TGTGCCAGCAGCTTAGTTGCCGGGTGGAACACTGAAGCTTTCTTT.

This clonotype showed up many times. The rearrangement uses TRBV12-3 or TRBV12-4 and TRBJ2-1; TRBD1 aligns across 7 bases. The CDR3 spans 16 residues. The J segment lost 0 bases and the V segment lost 5 bases, leaving 7 bases of the junction unmatched. The CDR3 is CASSPRDRSSYNEQFF. CDR3 in DNA: TGTGCCAGCAGTCCGAGGGACAGAAGCTCCTACAATGAGCAGTTCTTC.

This clonotype occurred many times. The rearrangement joins TRBV9 to TRBJ2-3, with D possibly matching TRBD2 (5 bases). Germline V gene lookup returns CDR1 SGDLS and CDR2 YYNGEE. There are 14 residues in the CDR3. V was trimmed by 0 bases and J by 4 bases, leaving 9 bases between them. In nucleotides, the CDR3 is TGTGCCAGCAGCGTAGCGAGAGCGGCAGATACGCAGTATTTT. This gives the protein CASSVARAADTQYF. The full variable domain, in which reference TRBV9 and TRBJ2-3 provide the parts outside the CDR3, is DSGVTQTPKHLITATGQRVTLRCSPRSGDLSVYWYQQSLDQGLQFLIQYYNGEERAKGNILERFSAQQFPDLHSELNLSSLELGDSALYFCASSVARAADTQYFGPGTRLTVL.

This rearrangement joins TRBV20-1 to TRBJ2-2, with D perhaps matching TRBD1 or TRBD2 (6 bases each). The CDR3 sequence is 13 residues long. Trimming took 3 bases from V and 7 from J, leaving 12 bases between them. Germline assignment: CDR1 DFQATT and CDR2 SNEGSKA (reference sequence). CDR3 nucleotides: TGCAGTGCTAGGAGGGGGGTACGCGGGGAGCTGTTTTTT. Its protein is CSARRGVRGELFF.

At least ten counts were recorded for this clonotype. The rearrangement joins TRBV29-1 to TRBJ1-6; 8 nucleotides match TRBD1. Per germline, CDR1 SQVTM and CDR2 ANQGSEA. The CDR3 loop spans 13 amino acids. The trim removed 6 bases at V and 9 bases at J, leaving 7 bases unmatched. This CDR3 reads CSVRGDRSSPLHF. CDR3 coding DNA: TGCAGCGTGAGGGGGGACAGGAGTTCACCCCTCCACTTT.

This clonotype has a count of ten or more. The chain joins TRBV6-6 to TRBJ1-4, with TRBD1 as a possible D gene (6 bases). CDR3 length: 18 residues. The ends were cut back, 0 bases at V and 4 bases at J, with 18 bases in the middle. Germline lookup yields CDR1 MNHNY and CDR2 SVGAGI (reference sequence). The CDR3 bases are TGTGCCAGCAGTTACTCGAGATGGCAGGGGTACGGTAATGAAAAACTGTTTTTT. It specifies CASSYSRWQGYGNEKLFF.

This clonotype was counted at least ten times. The J gene is TRBJ1-2, the V gene TRBV28, with D hard to call. In germline, CDR1 is MDHEN, CDR2 SYDVKM. V was clipped by 5 bases and J by 4 bases, with 5 bases between them. The CDR3 length is 11 residues. CDR3 residues: CASSGGYGYTF. The CDR3 bases are TGTGCCAGCAGTGGAGGCTATGGCTACACCTTC.

This clonotype was seen repeatedly, ten times or more. The chain uses TRBV7-9 and TRBJ2-7; 12 bases line up with TRBD2. V gave up 5 bases and J gave up 4 bases; unmatched junction bases: 9. The CDR3 length is 16 residues. Germline V gene lookup returns CDR1 SEHNR and CDR2 FQNEAQ (reference sequence). CDR3 region: CASSPPLAGGPYEQYF. Here the CDR3 DNA reads TGTGCCAGCAGCCCCCCTCTAGCGGGAGGGCCTTACGAGCAGTACTTC. Variable domain in full (rest from reference TRBV7-9 and TRBJ2-7): DTGVSQNPRHKITKRGQNVTFRCDPISEHNRLYWYRQTLGQGPEFLTYFQNEAQLEKSRLLSDRFSAERPKGSFSTLEIQRTEQGDSAMYLCASSPPLAGGPYEQYFGPGTRLTVT.

In its sample, this clonotype was seen a few times. This chain uses TRBV3-1 with TRBJ1-4; no firm D call. This CDR3 contains 14 residues. Germline CDR1 and CDR2: LGHDT and YNNKEL (reference sequence). The V end lost 6 bases, the J end lost 0 bases, and 8 bases lay between the germline ends. CDR3 in DNA: TGTGCCAGCAGTAGTCCCGCAACTAATGAAAAACTGTTTTTT. Protein: CASSSPATNEKLFF.

This clonotype was observed at least ten times. The chain combines TRBV20-1 with TRBJ2-3; TRBD1 is a possible D gene (6 bases). V was pared by 6 bases and J by 4 bases, with 20 bases between. CDR1 and CDR2 (germline): DFQATT, SNEGSKA (reference sequence). The CDR3 has 15 residues. This chain's CDR3 is CSAQPTTGMADTQYF. CDR3 sequence (DNA): TGCAGTGCACAGCCGACAACAGGGATGGCAGATACGCAGTATTTT.

This clonotype was observed a few times. The rearrangement links TRBV7-6 to TRBJ2-1; D unclear. Germline lookup yields CDR1 SGHVS and CDR2 FNYEAQ. This CDR3 comprises 16 residues. Trimming left V 0 bases short and J 5 bases short, with 14 bases between. CDR3 DNA: TGTGCCAGCAGCTTAGCGACCCCAGTTTCCCACAATGAGCAGTTCTTC. Amino acid sequence: CASSLATPVSHNEQFF.

This clonotype was seen many times. The rearrangement uses TRBV4-1 and TRBJ1-2; D is ambiguous. V lost 0 bases and J 3 bases, leaving 14 bases between the germline ends. Germline-derived CDR1 and CDR2 are MGHRA and YSYEKL. This CDR3 comprises 16 residues. CDR3 protein: CASSQELLLDHYGYTF. The CDR3 DNA follows: TGCGCCAGCAGCCAAGAACTCCTTCTGGACCACTATGGCTACACCTTC.

There are many counts of this clonotype. The chain uses TRBV5-1 and TRBJ2-1; 7 bases fit TRBD2. The CDR3 is made up of 16 amino acids. Trimming took 4 bases from V and 4 from J; bases not matched to a gene: 11. The germline V gene has CDR1 SGHRS and CDR2 YFSETQ. DNA for the CDR3: TGCGCCAGCAGCAGAACCCGAGCGGGGACGTACAATGAGCAGTTCTTC. Translated: CASSRTRAGTYNEQFF.

The chain is built from TRBV7-2 and TRBJ1-5, with a tentative D call TRBD1 (6 bases). The CDR3 runs to 15 residues. CDR1 and CDR2 from the germline V gene are SGHTA and FQGNSA. The V end was cut by 4 bases, the J end by 3 bases, with 13 bases between. The CDR3 sequence is CASSSGHSINQPQHF. CDR3 nucleotide sequence: TGTGCCAGCAGCTCGGGACACTCGATCAATCAGCCCCAGCATTTT.

This clonotype has a handful of counts. The V gene is TRBV4-2, the J gene TRBJ1-4; possible D gene TRBD1, 6 bases. The CDR3 runs 15 residues. Trimming took off 0 bases at V and 5 bases at J, with 10 bases between the two ends. Germline CDR1 is LGHNA and CDR2 is YNFKEQ. The CDR3 DNA reads TGTGCCAGCAGCCAAGAGGTGGGGGCAAATGAAAAACTGTTTTTT. It is translated as CASSQEVGANEKLFF.

The rearrangement uses TRBV13 and TRBJ1-2; weak D call: TRBD1 (6 bases). Trimming removed 3 bases from V and 4 bases from J, with 9 bases in between. CDR3 length: 13 residues. The germline V gene has CDR1 PRHDT and CDR2 FYEKMQ (reference sequence). The CDR3 spells CASSFGRGYGYTF. As DNA, the CDR3 is TGTGCCAGCAGCTTTGGCAGGGGCTATGGCTACACCTTC.

Notes on this clonotype: A much larger clonotype is one base distant, so this may be a read error. The chain uses TRBV15 and TRBJ2-3; D may match TRBD1 or TRBD2 (5 bases each). Germline lookup yields CDR1 LNHNV and CDR2 YYDKDF (reference sequence). The CDR3 length is 15 residues. The V end was cut by 0 bases, the J end by 6 bases, with 13 bases between. The CDR3 DNA follows: TGTGCCACCAGCAGAGAGGGACCAATCCCGGATACGCAGTATTTT. This gives the protein CATSREGPIPDTQYF.